This T cell receptor beta chain emerged from a study of control samples from healthy donors and cancer patients. Here immunoSEQ multiplex PCR was the method, and the copy in TCRdb shows in-frame clones only, minus some. The sample lists some 160,000 clones; around 96% were seen once. This CDR3 comprises 11 residues. Looked up from germline, CDR1 is ENHRY and CDR2 is SYGVKD. V was trimmed by 7 bases and J by 6 bases, leaving 8 bases between them. The origin of this receptor is a middle-aged woman in good health. The chain has TRBV10-3 and TRBJ2-3; no firm D call. Specimen: blood. This chain's CDR3 is CAIKKLDTQYF. The CDR3 DNA reads TGTGCCATCAAGAAACTGGATACGCAGTATTTT.